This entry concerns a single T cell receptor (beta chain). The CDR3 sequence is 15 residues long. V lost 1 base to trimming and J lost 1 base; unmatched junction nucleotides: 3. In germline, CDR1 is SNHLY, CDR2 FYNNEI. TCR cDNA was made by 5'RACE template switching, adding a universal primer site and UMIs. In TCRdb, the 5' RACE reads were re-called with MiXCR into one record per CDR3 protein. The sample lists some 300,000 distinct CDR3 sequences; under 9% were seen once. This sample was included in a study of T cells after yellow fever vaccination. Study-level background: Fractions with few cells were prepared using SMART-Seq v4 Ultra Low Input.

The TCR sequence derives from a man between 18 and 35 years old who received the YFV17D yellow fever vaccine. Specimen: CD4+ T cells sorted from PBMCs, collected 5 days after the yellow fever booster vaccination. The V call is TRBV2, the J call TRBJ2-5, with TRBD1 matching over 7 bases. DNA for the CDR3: TGTGCCAGCAGTGAAGTGACAGGGCTCCAAGAGACCCAGTACTTC. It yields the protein CASSEVTGLQETQYF.